Each of the 10 T cell receptor beta chains below was sequenced from the same sample in a study of cytomegalovirus exposure and HLA in healthy donors. Primers included in the PCR were 60 Vbeta and 13 Jbeta primers. Data came from immunoSEQ multiplex PCR; TCRdb stores just in-frame clones and leaves some out. The sample has around 150,000 clones, around three quarters seen once. Input material: PBMCs. Receptors were obtained from a man aged 25 to 40 in good health and CMV-seropositive.

Turning to this clone: This sample includes further DNA sequences coding for the same CDR3. The V call is TRBV2, the J call TRBJ2-7; no reliable D call. The CDR3 is made up of 11 amino acids. CDR1 is SNHLY and CDR2 is FYNNEI in the germline V gene. Trimming took 6 bases from V and 3 from J, leaving 6 bases between them. The CDR3 sequence: CASSPNYEQYF. The DNA for the CDR3 is TGTGCCAGCAGCCCCAACTACGAGCAGTACTTC.

This clone was seen only once. The gene calls are TRBV5-1 and TRBJ2-7, with 8 bases lining up with TRBD1. V shed 4 bases, J shed 3 bases, and the junction held 12 bases outside the gene matches. Germline CDR1 is SGHRS and CDR2 is YFSETQ. The CDR3 is made up of 16 amino acids. CDR3 sequence (DNA): TGCGCCAGCAGCCGAACTACCGGGACAGGCGACTACGAGCAGTACTTC. As protein: CASSRTTGTGDYEQYF.

V usage is TRBV18 and J usage is TRBJ2-7; 7 bases match TRBD1. The CDR3 is 14 residues long. With V trimmed by 4 bases and J by 1 base, 4 bases remained unmatched. CDR1 is KGHSH and CDR2 is LQKENI in the germline V gene. DNA of the CDR3: TGTGCCAGCTCACGGGACAGTTTTTCCTACGAGCAGTACTTC. It yields the protein CASSRDSFSYEQYF.

The chain combines TRBV5-5 with TRBJ1-2; D is perhaps TRBD1 (5 bases). CDR3 size: 14 residues. From germline, CDR1 is SGHKS and CDR2 YYEKEE (reference sequence). V lost 4 bases and J lost 3, with 13 bases in between. CDR3 loop: CASSQNIGDYGYTF. The CDR3 nucleotides read TGTGCCAGCAGCCAAAATATAGGGGACTATGGCTACACCTTC. Full variable domain (remainder filled in from reference TRBV5-5 and TRBJ1-2): DAGVTQSPTHLIKTRGQQVTLRCSPISGHKSVSWYQQVLGQGPQFIFQYYEKEERGRGNFPDRFSARQFPNYSSELNVNALLLGDSALYLCASSQNIGDYGYTFGSGTRLTVV.

The chain is built from TRBV19 and TRBJ2-7; D is unresolved. Trimming took 0 bases from V and 3 from J, leaving 3 bases between them. The CDR3 is 12 amino acids. The germline CDR1 and CDR2 sequences are LNHDA and SQIVND (reference sequence). Here the CDR3 reads CASSIDSYEQYF. CDR3 DNA: TGTGCCAGTAGTATAGACAGCTACGAGCAGTACTTC.

The V and J genes are TRBV6-4 and TRBJ2-1, with a weak D call TRBD2 (5 bases). Per germline, CDR1 MRHNA and CDR2 SNTAGT. The CDR3 loop spans 13 amino acids. The ends were cut back, 0 bases at V and 15 bases at J, with 15 bases in the middle. As DNA, the CDR3 is TGTGCCAGCAGTGACTCCCCGGGTGGGAGAGGGTTCTTC. Protein product: CASSDSPGGRGFF.

The V and J genes are TRBV6-5 and TRBJ2-5, with D perhaps TRBD2 (5 bases). V was shortened by 5 bases and J by 1 base, with 14 bases between the two germline ends. This CDR3 region has 15 residues. Germline loops: CDR1 MNHEY, CDR2 SVGAGI. The CDR3 is CASSRGSGVQETQYF. CDR3 DNA sequence: TGTGCCAGCAGTCGAGGGTCGGGTGTCCAAGAGACCCAGTACTTC.

V gene TRBV6-5 combines with J gene TRBJ2-7, with TRBD2 matching over 9 bases. The germline V gene encodes CDR1 MNHEY and CDR2 SVGAGI. The CDR3 loop spans 14 amino acids. Losses at the gene ends were 6 bases for V and 1 base for J; bases not matched to a gene: 4. CDR3 sequence: CASSRTSESYEQYF. Written as DNA, the CDR3 is TGTGCCAGCAGCCGGACTAGCGAGTCCTACGAGCAGTACTTC.

The chain employs TRBV7-9 and TRBJ1-4; maybe TRBD1 (5 bases). This CDR3 spans 15 amino acids. The ends were cut back, 5 bases at V and 0 bases at J, with 10 bases in the middle. CDR1 is SEHNR, CDR2 FQNEAQ, per germline (reference sequence). The CDR3 here is CASSTRQTTNEKLFF. The CDR3 DNA sequence: TGTGCCAGCAGCACTCGACAGACAACTAATGAAAAACTGTTTTTT.

As regards this clone: One end of the junction does not line up with germline, which may come from a read error. This rearrangement joins TRBV6-1 to TRBJ1-5; D is ambiguous. The CDR3 is 12 amino acids. The germline gives CDR1 MNHNS, CDR2 SASEGT. The CDR3 nucleotides are TGTGCCAGCAGTGAAGAGCCTCAGGTGGCTTTTTTT. It encodes CASSEEPQVAFF.